This T cell receptor (beta chain) was retrieved from a study of early T cells in non-severe SARS-CoV-2 infection. This clonotype was recorded at least ten times. Individual cDNA molecules each received unique molecular identifiers attached to them. MiXCR, run by TCRdb on the 5' RACE reads, gives a single entry per CDR3 protein. The table has approximately 28,000 distinct CDR3 sequences, around 6.1% seen once. CDR3 length: 15 residues. CDR1 and CDR2 from the germline V gene are KGHSH and LQKENI. Germline trimming cut 3 bases from V and 7 bases from J; bases unmatched to any gene: 9. The sequences come from whole blood, collected at baseline. The chain combines TRBV18 with TRBJ2-7; 10 bases are a match to TRBD1. The sequence came from an adult who was a healthcare worker with PCR-confirmed SARS-CoV-2 infection or an uninfected control (not recorded which). CDR3 amino acids: CASSPRDRGVWEQYF. CDR3 nucleotides: TGTGCCAGCTCACCCCGGGACAGGGGAGTGTGGGAGCAGTACTTC. The variable domain in full, with the rest retrieved from reference TRBV18 and TRBJ2-7, is NAGVMQNPRHLVRRRGQEARLRCSPMKGHSHVYWYRQLPEEGLKFMVYLQKENIIDESGMPKERFSAEFPKEGPSILRIQQVVRGDSAAYFCASSPRDRGVWEQYFGPGTRLTVT.